This T cell receptor beta chain was recovered during a study of prognosis after radiotherapy for stage I lung cancer. The genomic DNA TCR beta CDR3 region underwent two rounds of multiplex PCR. Round-one PCR had primers specific to each TRBV and TRBJ gene. TCRdb reprocessed the multiplex PCR reads via MiXCR and lists one record per CDR3 protein. The repertoire holds some 60,000 distinct CDR3 sequences, with approximately 26% as singletons. This clonotype was recorded at least ten times. The CDR3 has 11 residues. Germline CDR1 reads DFQATT; CDR2 reads SNEGSKA (reference sequence). V shed 6 bases and J shed 5 bases, with 10 bases lying between them.

This material consisted of PBMCs, taken before or after stereotactic body radiation therapy (not recorded which). V and J are TRBV20-1 and TRBJ2-5; D uncertain. This TCR was recovered from a donor over 45 with non-small cell lung cancer. The DNA for the CDR3 is TGCAGTGCGCACAATTGGGAGACCCAGTACTTC. This codes for CSAHNWETQYF.